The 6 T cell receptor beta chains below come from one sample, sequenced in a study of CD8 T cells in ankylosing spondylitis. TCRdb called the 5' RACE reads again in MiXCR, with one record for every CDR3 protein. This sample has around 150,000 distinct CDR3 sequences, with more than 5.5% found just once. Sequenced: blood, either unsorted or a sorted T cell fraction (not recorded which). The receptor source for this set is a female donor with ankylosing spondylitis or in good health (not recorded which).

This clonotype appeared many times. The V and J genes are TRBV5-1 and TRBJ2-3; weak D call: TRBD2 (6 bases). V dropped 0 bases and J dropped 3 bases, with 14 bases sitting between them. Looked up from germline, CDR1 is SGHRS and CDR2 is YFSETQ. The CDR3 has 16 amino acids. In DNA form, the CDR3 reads TGCGCCAGCAGCTTGGTTAGGGGCGGGGAAACAGATACGCAGTATTTT. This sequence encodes CASSLVRGGETDTQYF.

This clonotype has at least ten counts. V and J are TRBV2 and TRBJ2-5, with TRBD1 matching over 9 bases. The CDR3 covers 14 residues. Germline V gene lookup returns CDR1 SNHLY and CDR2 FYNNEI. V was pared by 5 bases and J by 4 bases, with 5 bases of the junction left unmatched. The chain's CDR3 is CASSPGTGIETQYF. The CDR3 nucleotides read TGTGCCAGCAGTCCGGGGACAGGGATAGAGACCCAGTACTTC.

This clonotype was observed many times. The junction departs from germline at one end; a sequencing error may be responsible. DNA for the CDR3: TGCGCCAGCACCTTGGGGTGGTCCACCGGGGAGCTGTTTTTT. Translated: CASTLGWSTGELFF. The chain combines TRBV5-1 with TRBJ2-2; D uncertain. The CDR3 is 14 residues long. CDR1 is SGHRS and CDR2 is YFSETQ in the germline V gene. The full variable domain, in which reference TRBV5-1 and TRBJ2-2 provide the parts outside the CDR3, is KAGVTQTPRYLIKTRGQQVTLSCSPISGHRSVSWYQQTPGQGLQFLFEYFSETQRNKGNFPGRFSGRQFSNSRSEMNVSTLELGDSALYLCASTLGWSTGELFFGEGSRLTVL.

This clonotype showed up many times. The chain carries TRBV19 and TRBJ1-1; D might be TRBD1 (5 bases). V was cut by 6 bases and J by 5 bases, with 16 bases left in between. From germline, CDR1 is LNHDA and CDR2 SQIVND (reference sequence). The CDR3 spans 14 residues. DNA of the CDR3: TGTGCCAGTAGACTGGGCCCGGAGGGGACTGAAGCTTTCTTT. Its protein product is CASRLGPEGTEAFF.

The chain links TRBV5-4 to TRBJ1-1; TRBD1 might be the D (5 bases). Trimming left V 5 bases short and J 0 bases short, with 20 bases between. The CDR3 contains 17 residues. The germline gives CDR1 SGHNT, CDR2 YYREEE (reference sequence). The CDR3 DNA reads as TGTGCCAGCAGTTTTTCGGCGCGTGGGGGTCTGAACACTGAAGCTTTCTTT. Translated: CASSFSARGGLNTEAFF.

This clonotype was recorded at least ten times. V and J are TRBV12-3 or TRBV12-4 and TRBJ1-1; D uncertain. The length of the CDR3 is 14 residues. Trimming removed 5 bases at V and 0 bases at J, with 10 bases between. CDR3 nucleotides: TGTGCCAGCAGTCCAGGATTCATGAACACTGAAGCTTTCTTT. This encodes CASSPGFMNTEAFF.